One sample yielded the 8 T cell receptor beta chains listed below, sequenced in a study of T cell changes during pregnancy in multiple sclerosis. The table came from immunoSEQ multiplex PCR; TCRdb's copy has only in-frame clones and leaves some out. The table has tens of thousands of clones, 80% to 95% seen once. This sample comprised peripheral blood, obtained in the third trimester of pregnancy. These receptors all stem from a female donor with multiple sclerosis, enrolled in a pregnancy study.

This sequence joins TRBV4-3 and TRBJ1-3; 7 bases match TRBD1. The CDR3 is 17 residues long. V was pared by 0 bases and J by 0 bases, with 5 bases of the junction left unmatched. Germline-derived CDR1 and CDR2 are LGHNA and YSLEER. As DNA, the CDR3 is TGCGCCAGCAGCCAAGATCGGGGACAGATCTCTGGAAACACCATATATTTT. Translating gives CASSQDRGQISGNTIYF.

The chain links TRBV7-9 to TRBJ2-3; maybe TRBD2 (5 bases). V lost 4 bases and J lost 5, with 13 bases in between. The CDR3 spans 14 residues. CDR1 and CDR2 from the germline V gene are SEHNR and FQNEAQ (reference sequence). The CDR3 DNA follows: TGTGCCAGCAGCTCAGTCTTACGGGGAGATACGCAGTATTTT. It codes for CASSSVLRGDTQYF.

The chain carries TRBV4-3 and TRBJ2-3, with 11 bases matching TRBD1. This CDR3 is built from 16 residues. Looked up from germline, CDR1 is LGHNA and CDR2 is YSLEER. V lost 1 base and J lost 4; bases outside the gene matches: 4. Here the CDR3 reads CASSQVPGQGADTQYF. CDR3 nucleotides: TGCGCCAGCAGCCAAGTACCGGGACAGGGGGCAGATACGCAGTATTTT.

CDR3 DNA sequence: TGTGCCAGCAGTTACACCCCAGTCTGGGAGACCCAGTACTTC. Residues: CASSYTPVWETQYF. V usage is TRBV6-5 and J usage is TRBJ2-5; D remains unclear. This CDR3 has 14 amino acids. Trimming took off 2 bases at V and 5 bases at J, with 12 bases between the two ends. CDR1 MNHEY and CDR2 SVGAGI come from the germline V gene.

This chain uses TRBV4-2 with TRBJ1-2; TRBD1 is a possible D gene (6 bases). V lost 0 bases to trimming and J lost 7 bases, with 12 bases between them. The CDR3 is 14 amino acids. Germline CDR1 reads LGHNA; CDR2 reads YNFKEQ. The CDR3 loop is CASSQDQGWGGYTF. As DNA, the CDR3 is TGTGCCAGCAGCCAAGATCAGGGGTGGGGTGGCTACACCTTC.

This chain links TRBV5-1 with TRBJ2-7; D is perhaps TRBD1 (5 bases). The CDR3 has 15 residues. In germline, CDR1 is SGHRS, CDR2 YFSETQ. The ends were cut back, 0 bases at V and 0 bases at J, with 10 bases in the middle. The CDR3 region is CASSLAGPSSYEQYF. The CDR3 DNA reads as TGCGCCAGCAGCTTGGCAGGGCCAAGCTCCTACGAGCAGTACTTC.

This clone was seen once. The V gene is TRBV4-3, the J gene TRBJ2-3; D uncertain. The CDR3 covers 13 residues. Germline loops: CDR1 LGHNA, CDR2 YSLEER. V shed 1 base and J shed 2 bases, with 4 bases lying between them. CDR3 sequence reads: CASSQAITDTQYF. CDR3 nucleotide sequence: TGCGCCAGCAGCCAAGCCATCACAGATACGCAGTATTTT.

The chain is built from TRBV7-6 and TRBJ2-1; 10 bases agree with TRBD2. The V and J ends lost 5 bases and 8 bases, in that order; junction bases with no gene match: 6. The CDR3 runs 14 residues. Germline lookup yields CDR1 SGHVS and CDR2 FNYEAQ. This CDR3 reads CASSPLAGEHEQFF. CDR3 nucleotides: TGTGCCAGCAGCCCCCTAGCGGGAGAGCATGAGCAGTTCTTC. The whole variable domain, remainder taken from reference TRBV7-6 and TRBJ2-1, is GAGVSQSPRYKVTKRGQDVALRCDPISGHVSLYWYRQALGQGPEFLTYFNYEAQQDKSGLPNDRFSAERPEGSISTLTIQRTEQRDSAMYRCASSPLAGEHEQFFGPGTRLTVL.